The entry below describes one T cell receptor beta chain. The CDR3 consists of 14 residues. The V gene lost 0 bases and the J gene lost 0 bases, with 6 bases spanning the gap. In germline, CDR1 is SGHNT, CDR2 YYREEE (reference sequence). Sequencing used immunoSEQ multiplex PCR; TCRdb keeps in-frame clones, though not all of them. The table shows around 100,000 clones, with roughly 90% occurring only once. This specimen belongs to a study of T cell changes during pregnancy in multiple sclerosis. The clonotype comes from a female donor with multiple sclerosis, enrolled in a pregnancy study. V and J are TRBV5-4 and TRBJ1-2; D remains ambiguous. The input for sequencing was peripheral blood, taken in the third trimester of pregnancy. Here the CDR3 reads CASSLGTANYGYTF. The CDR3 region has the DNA TGTGCCAGCAGCTTGGGTACGGCTAACTATGGCTACACCTTC.